This T cell receptor beta chain was retrieved from a study of T cell responses to AZD1222 COVID-19 vaccine. Remarks on this clone: No antigen is known for it.

Germline CDR1 reads MGHDK; CDR2 reads SYGVNS. The V and J ends lost 4 bases and 7 bases respectively, with 13 bases between them. The CDR3 runs 14 residues. Study results and caveats: Donors, mostly white British, included more females; clonal diversity was possibly underestimated.

Data came from immunoSEQ multiplex PCR; TCRdb stores just in-frame clones and leaves some out. There are 100,000 to 150,000 clones in the sample; 90% occur only once, and 7.2% lies in the top ten. The clonotype originates from an adult in good health. The sequences come from peripheral blood, collected on day 0 of AZD1222 vaccination. This rearrangement joins TRBV25-1 to TRBJ1-4, with D tentatively TRBD1 (6 bases). In DNA form, the CDR3 reads TGTGCCAGCAGTGCGAACAGGGAAGGTGAAAAACTGTTTTTT. Residues: CASSANREGEKLFF.